This passage covers 20 T cell receptor beta chains from one sample sequenced in a study of cytomegalovirus exposure and HLA in healthy donors. Primers: 60 Vbeta forward and 13 Jbeta reverse. TCRdb's copy holds only in-frame clones and misses some; the assay was immunoSEQ multiplex PCR. This sample has 110,000 to 150,000 clones, with around 80% found just once. Sequenced input: PBMCs. These receptors came from a male donor in good health and CMV-seronegative.

This clone was seen more than once but under ten times. The V call is TRBV2, the J call TRBJ2-7; 8 bases line up with TRBD2. Germline CDR1 SNHLY, CDR2 FYNNEI. Trimming removed 7 bases from V and 7 bases from J; junction bases left unmatched: 6. The CDR3 extends over 12 amino acids. CDR3 in DNA: TGTGCCAGCACAGCGGGGGTGCGAGAGCAGTACTTC. Protein product: CASTAGVREQYF. The variable domain in full, with the rest retrieved from reference TRBV2 and TRBJ2-7, is EPEVTQTPSHQVTQMGQEVILRCVPISNHLYFYWYRQILGQKVEFLVSFYNNEISEKSEIFDDQFSVERPDGSNFTLKIRSTKLEDSAMYFCASTAGVREQYFGPGTRLTVT.

As for this clone: Other DNA sequences from this sample encode an identical CDR3 as well. The CDR3 nucleotides are TGTGCCAGTCATACGGGTGGGAATTCACCCCTCCACTTT. Amino acid sequence: CASHTGGNSPLHF. The chain is built from TRBV19 and TRBJ1-6; no clear D. Trimming cost V 8 bases and J 7 bases, with 12 bases left between them. Germline CDR1 reads LNHDA; CDR2 reads SQIVND (reference sequence). The CDR3 is 13 amino acids.

In this sample, this clone turned up a few times. The chain carries TRBV7-2 and TRBJ1-2, with D maybe TRBD1 (5 bases). V was pared by 5 bases and J by 6 bases, with 22 bases between. The CDR3 extends over 16 amino acids. Germline CDR1 and CDR2: SGHTA and FQGNSA. The CDR3 reads CASSTGTSLGPNGYTF. The CDR3 nucleotides read TGTGCCAGCAGCACCGGGACTAGCCTCGGTCCGAATGGCTACACCTTC.

The J gene is TRBJ1-2, the V gene TRBV30; a possible D gene is TRBD1 (6 bases). V gave up 4 bases and J gave up 5 bases, with 20 bases separating them. The CDR3 covers 15 residues. Looked up from germline, CDR1 is GTSNPN and CDR2 is SVGIG (reference sequence). CDR3 amino acids: CAWMVLRQDFYGYTF. DNA for the CDR3: TGTGCCTGGATGGTTCTACGACAGGACTTTTATGGCTACACCTTC.

This clone has just a few counts. This sequence joins TRBV15 and TRBJ2-1, with TRBD2 as a possible D gene (6 bases). In germline, CDR1 is LNHNV, CDR2 YYDKDF (reference sequence). V lost 5 bases to trimming and J lost 9 bases, with 23 bases between them. This CDR3 is 16 amino acids long. The CDR3 DNA follows: TGTGCCACCAGCGCCCGACTAGGATCCCCTGGGGGTGAGCAGTTCTTC. This encodes CATSARLGSPGGEQFF.

The chain carries TRBV10-2 and TRBJ2-5, with a tentative D call TRBD1 (5 bases). The CDR3 runs 13 residues. The V end was cut by 6 bases, the J end by 4 bases, with 12 bases between. Per the germline V gene, CDR1 is WSHSY and CDR2 is SAAADI. The CDR3: CASSRTRGETQYF. DNA for the CDR3: TGCGCCAGCAGCCGGACACGTGGAGAGACCCAGTACTTC.

The chain carries TRBV11-3 and TRBJ1-6, with D unclear. CDR3 length: 14 amino acids. Germline CDR1 reads SGHNT; CDR2 reads YENEEA. Trimming pared 2 bases from V and 5 bases from J, leaving 7 bases between. The CDR3: CASSLRGDNSPLHF. CDR3 DNA sequence: TGTGCCAGCAGCTTACGCGGGGATAATTCACCCCTCCACTTT.

J is TRBJ1-2 and V is TRBV20-1; D call uncertain. The germline V gene encodes CDR1 DFQATT and CDR2 SNEGSKA (reference sequence). The V end lost 0 bases, the J end lost 8 bases, and 7 bases lay between the germline ends. The length of the CDR3 is 11 residues. CDR3 amino acids: CSARDLEGYTF. The CDR3 nucleotides read TGCAGTGCTAGAGATCTCGAGGGCTACACCTTC.

This clone was picked up one time. This chain uses TRBV9 with TRBJ1-1, with 8 bases aligning to TRBD1. Germline lookup yields CDR1 SGDLS and CDR2 YYNGEE. This CDR3 comprises 16 residues. The V gene end was trimmed by 3 bases and the J gene end by 0 bases; junction bases not matched to a gene: 7. CDR3: CASSAGQGWVNTEAFF. For the CDR3, the DNA is TGTGCCAGCAGCGCCGGACAGGGATGGGTGAACACTGAAGCTTTCTTT.

The chain is built from TRBV5-4 and TRBJ1-6; no firm D call. The CDR3 runs to 14 residues. Germline CDR1 reads SGHNT; CDR2 reads YYREEE (reference sequence). The V and J ends lost 5 bases and 5 bases respectively, with 11 bases between them. The CDR3 sequence is CASRSGSNNSPLHF. The CDR3, as DNA: TGTGCCAGCAGGTCCGGGAGCAATAATTCACCCCTCCACTTT.

The chain links TRBV7-2 to TRBJ1-2; D remains unclear. CDR1 is SGHTA, CDR2 FQGNSA, per germline. V lost 6 bases to trimming and J lost 8 bases, with 16 bases between them. CDR3 length: 13 residues. In DNA form, the CDR3 reads TGTGCCAGCAGTCAAGAGTTACTTCGAGGCTACACCTTC. It is translated as CASSQELLRGYTF. Drawing the rest from reference TRBV7-2 and TRBJ1-2, the complete variable domain is GAGVSQSPSNKVTEKGKDVELRCDPISGHTALYWYRQSLGQGLEFLIYFQGNSAPDKSGLPSDRFSAERTGGSVSTLTIQRTQQEDSAVYLCASSQELLRGYTFGSGTRLTVV.

This rearrangement joins TRBV7-9 to TRBJ2-7; weak D call: TRBD1 (5 bases). The germline CDR1 and CDR2 sequences are SEHNR and FQNEAQ (reference sequence). V shed 5 bases and J shed 0 bases, with 17 bases lying between them. This CDR3 region has 16 residues. In DNA form, the CDR3 reads TGTGCCAGCAGCCTCCCGCAGGGTTCGAGCTCCTACGAGCAGTACTTC. Its protein product is CASSLPQGSSSYEQYF.

The gene calls are TRBV7-6 and TRBJ1-1; a possible D gene is TRBD1 (6 bases). CDR1 and CDR2 from the germline V gene are SGHVS and FNYEAQ. The CDR3 runs 11 residues. V was clipped by 5 bases and J by 8 bases, with 9 bases between them. Here the CDR3 reads CASSRGQEAFF. The CDR3 DNA is TGTGCCAGCAGCCGCGGACAGGAAGCTTTCTTT. Variable domain in full (rest from reference TRBV7-6 and TRBJ1-1): GAGVSQSPRYKVTKRGQDVALRCDPISGHVSLYWYRQALGQGPEFLTYFNYEAQQDKSGLPNDRFSAERPEGSISTLTIQRTEQRDSAMYRCASSRGQEAFFGQGTRLTVV.

This sequence joins TRBV10-2 and TRBJ1-1; 7 bases line up with TRBD1. Germline V gives CDR1 WSHSY, CDR2 SAAADI. Unmatched junction bases numbered 2, after V lost 7 bases and J lost 3 bases. CDR3 length: 12 amino acids. For the CDR3, the DNA is TGCGCCAGCAAAGACAGGGACACTGAAGCTTTCTTT. Protein sequence: CASKDRDTEAFF.

The V call is TRBV28, the J call TRBJ2-7; D unresolved. The CDR3 is 12 amino acids. The germline CDR1 and CDR2 sequences are MDHEN and SYDVKM. Trimming left V 7 bases short and J 4 bases short, with 11 bases between. The CDR3 sequence: CASKSVGYEQYF. CDR3 sequence (DNA): TGTGCCAGCAAGAGTGTCGGGTACGAGCAGTACTTC. Supplemented by reference TRBV28 and TRBJ2-7, the full variable domain reads DVKVTQSSRYLVKRTGEKVFLECVQDMDHENMFWYRQDPGLGLRLIYFSYDVKMKEKGDIPEGYSVSREKKERFSLILESASTNQTSMYLCASKSVGYEQYFGPGTRLTVT.

Turning to this clone: This same CDR3 is encoded by further DNA sequences in the sample. CDR3 in DNA: TGCGCCAGCAGCCATGCCGGGACAGTGAATCAGCCCCAGCATTTT. Its protein product is CASSHAGTVNQPQHF. The chain uses TRBV4-1 and TRBJ1-5; the match to TRBD1 covers 7 bases. CDR1 is MGHRA and CDR2 is YSYEKL in the germline V gene. V lost 3 bases and J lost 4; bases outside the gene matches: 6. The CDR3 totals 15 residues.

The chain couples TRBV5-1 to TRBJ2-1; 11 bases fit TRBD2. This CDR3 comprises 15 residues. Germline V CDR1 and CDR2: SGHRS, YFSETQ. The V segment lost 4 bases and the J segment 6 bases; nucleotides outside the gene matches: 6. The CDR3 loop is CASSVTSGDANEQFF. DNA for the CDR3: TGCGCCAGCAGCGTGACTAGCGGGGACGCCAATGAGCAGTTCTTC. Full variable domain (outside the CDR3, taken from reference TRBV5-1 and TRBJ2-1): KAGVTQTPRYLIKTRGQQVTLSCSPISGHRSVSWYQQTPGQGLQFLFEYFSETQRNKGNFPGRFSGRQFSNSRSEMNVSTLELGDSALYLCASSVTSGDANEQFFGPGTRLTVL.

The V gene is TRBV7-6, the J gene TRBJ2-7, with 8 bases fitting TRBD1. This CDR3 has 14 amino acids. Germline V gene data show CDR1 as SGHVS and CDR2 as FNYEAQ. V was clipped by 5 bases and J by 1 base; unmatched bases: 4. The CDR3 region is CASSPDRDSYEQYF. The CDR3 DNA reads as TGTGCCAGCAGCCCGGACAGGGATTCCTACGAGCAGTACTTC.

The V call is TRBV5-1, the J call TRBJ1-2; tentatively, D is TRBD1 (5 bases). Germline assignment: CDR1 SGHRS and CDR2 YFSETQ. The CDR3 sequence is 16 residues long. V was cut by 1 base and J by 4 bases, with 17 bases left in between. CDR3 amino acids: CASSLQGPLRGYGYTF. For the CDR3, the DNA is TGCGCCAGCAGCTTGCAGGGCCCCTTGCGGGGCTATGGCTACACCTTC.

J is TRBJ2-5 and V is TRBV5-1, with TRBD2 identical over 7 bases. Per the germline V gene, CDR1 is SGHRS and CDR2 is YFSETQ. The CDR3 length is 11 residues. V trimming: 7 bases; J trimming: 5 bases; junction bases outside the gene matches: 2. In DNA form, the CDR3 reads TGCGCCAGCTGGGAGGGGGAGACCCAGTACTTC. This translates into CASWEGETQYF.